One sample yielded the 7 T cell receptor beta chains listed below, sequenced in a study of neurological immune-mediated disorders. One entry per CDR3 protein, called by TCRdb with MiXCR from the 5' RACE reads. The sample lists 30,000 to 35,000 distinct CDR3 sequences; roughly a quarter were seen once. The specimen sequenced was CD4+ T cells from blood. The receptors here all came from a man aged 45-60 years with HTLV-1-associated myelopathy (HAM/TSP).

The CDR3, as DNA: TGTGCCAGCAGGATGGGACAGGGGGCGTACAATGAGCAGTTCTTC. Its translation: CASRMGQGAYNEQFF. The chain has TRBV6-5 and TRBJ2-1, with 12 bases lining up with TRBD1. There are 15 residues in the CDR3. J gave up 4 bases and V 6 bases, and 4 bases lay outside the gene matches. CDR1 and CDR2 (germline): MNHEY, SVGAGI.

This clonotype was detected ten times or more. The chain couples TRBV5-5 to TRBJ2-2; unclear D gene. V was cut by 2 bases and J by 0 bases, with 14 bases left in between. CDR1 is SGHKS and CDR2 is YYEKEE in the germline V gene (reference sequence). The CDR3 runs to 17 residues. The CDR3 is CASSLSGLPSNTGELFF. CDR3 bases: TGTGCCAGCAGCTTATCCGGCCTACCCTCGAACACCGGGGAGCTGTTTTTT.

In the case of this clonotype: Germline and junction disagree at one end, which may indicate a read error. This chain uses TRBV7-8 with TRBJ2-3; TRBD2 is a possible D gene (5 bases). Germline CDR1 is SGHVS and CDR2 is FQNEAQ. The CDR3 runs to 14 residues. CDR3 sequence (DNA): TGTGCCAGTAGCTCCGTAACTAGTACATATACGCAGTATTTT. Its protein product is CASSSVTSTYTQYF.

This clonotype was observed at least ten times. The chain has TRBV18 and TRBJ1-1; D might be TRBD1 (6 bases). CDR1 is KGHSH, CDR2 LQKENI, per germline. The CDR3 sequence is 13 residues long. V shed 7 bases and J shed 4 bases, with 13 bases lying between them. The CDR3 bases are TGTGCCAGCTTGATACAGGGAGGCACTGAAGCTTTCTTT. It specifies CASLIQGGTEAFF.

This clonotype was recorded at least ten times. The chain joins TRBV5-1 to TRBJ2-1; D possibly corresponds to TRBD2 (6 bases). The CDR3 spans 15 residues. V lost 4 bases and J 0 bases, leaving 11 bases between the germline ends. CDR1 and CDR2 from the germline V gene are SGHRS and YFSETQ. The CDR3 DNA reads TGCGCCAGCAGCACCTCGGGGGACTCCTACAATGAGCAGTTCTTC. Residues: CASSTSGDSYNEQFF.

In its sample, this clonotype ranks as medium-sized. This chain links TRBV11-2 with TRBJ2-2; 10 nucleotides agree with TRBD2. This CDR3 is 15 amino acids long. With V trimmed by 5 bases and J by 4 bases, 4 bases remained unmatched. Germline CDR1 SGHAT, CDR2 FQNNGV. This CDR3 reads CASSLAGARTGELFF. CDR3 bases: TGTGCCAGCAGCCTAGCGGGGGCGCGCACCGGGGAGCTGTTTTTT.

This chain joins TRBV9 and TRBJ2-5; D gene ambiguous. Per germline, CDR1 SGDLS and CDR2 YYNGEE. CDR3 length: 15 amino acids. Trimming removed 4 bases at V and 0 bases at J, with 13 bases between. The CDR3 protein is CASSPHSGDQETQYF. CDR3 sequence (DNA): TGTGCCAGCAGCCCCCACAGTGGGGACCAAGAGACCCAGTACTTC.